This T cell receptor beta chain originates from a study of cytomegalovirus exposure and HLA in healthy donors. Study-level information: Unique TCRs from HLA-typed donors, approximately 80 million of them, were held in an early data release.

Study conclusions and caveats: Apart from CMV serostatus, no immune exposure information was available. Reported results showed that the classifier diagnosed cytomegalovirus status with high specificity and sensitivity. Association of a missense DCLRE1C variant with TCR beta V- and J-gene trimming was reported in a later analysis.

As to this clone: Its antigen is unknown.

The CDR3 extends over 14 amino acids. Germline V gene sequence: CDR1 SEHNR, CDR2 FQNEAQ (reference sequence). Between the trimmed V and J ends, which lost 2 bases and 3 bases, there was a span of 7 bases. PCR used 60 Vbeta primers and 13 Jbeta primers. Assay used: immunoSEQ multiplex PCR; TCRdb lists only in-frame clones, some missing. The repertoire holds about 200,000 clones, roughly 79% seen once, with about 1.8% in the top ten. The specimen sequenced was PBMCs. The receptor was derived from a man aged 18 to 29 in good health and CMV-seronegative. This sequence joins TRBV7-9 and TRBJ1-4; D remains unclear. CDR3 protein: CASSLSTANEKLFF. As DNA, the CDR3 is TGTGCCAGCAGCTTAAGCACAGCTAATGAAAAACTGTTTTTT.